This T cell receptor beta chain is drawn from a study of blood T cell repertoires in COVID-19. Profiling relied on immunoSEQ multiplex PCR, and the TCRdb table lists in-frame clones only, not all of them. The sample has around 26,000 clones; around 60% are singletons. Sequenced sample: peripheral blood. This receptor was taken from a man in his sixties with active or convalescent COVID-19.

The CDR3 DNA reads as TGTGCCAGCAGCTTGGGGGACAGGAACACCGGGGAGCTGTTTTTT. Translating it yields CASSLGDRNTGELFF. The rearrangement uses TRBV11-1 and TRBJ2-2; TRBD1 matches at 7 bases. Germline trimming cut 3 bases from V and 1 base from J; bases unmatched to any gene: 2. There are 15 residues in the CDR3. The germline CDR1 and CDR2 sequences are SGHAT and FQDESV (reference sequence).